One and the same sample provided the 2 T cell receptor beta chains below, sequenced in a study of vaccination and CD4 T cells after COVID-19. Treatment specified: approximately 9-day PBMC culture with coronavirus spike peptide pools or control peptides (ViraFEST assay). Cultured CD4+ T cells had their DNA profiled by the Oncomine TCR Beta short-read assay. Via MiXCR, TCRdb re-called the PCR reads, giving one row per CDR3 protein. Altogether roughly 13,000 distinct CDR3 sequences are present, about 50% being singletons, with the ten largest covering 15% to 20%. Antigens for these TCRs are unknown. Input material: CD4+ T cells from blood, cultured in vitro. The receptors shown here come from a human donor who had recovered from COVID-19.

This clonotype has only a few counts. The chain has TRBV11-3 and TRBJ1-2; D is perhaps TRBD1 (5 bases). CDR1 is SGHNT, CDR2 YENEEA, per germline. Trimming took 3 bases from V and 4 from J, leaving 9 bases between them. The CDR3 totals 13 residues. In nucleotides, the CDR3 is TGTGCCAGCAGCTTTGGGACTAGCTATGGCTACACCTTC. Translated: CASSFGTSYGYTF.

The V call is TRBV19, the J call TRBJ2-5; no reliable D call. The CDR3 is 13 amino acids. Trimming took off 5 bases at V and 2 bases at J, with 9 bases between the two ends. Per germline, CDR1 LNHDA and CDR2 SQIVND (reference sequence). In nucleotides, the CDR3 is TGTGCCAGTAGTTTTCTAGTTCAAGAGACCCAGTACTTC. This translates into CASSFLVQETQYF.